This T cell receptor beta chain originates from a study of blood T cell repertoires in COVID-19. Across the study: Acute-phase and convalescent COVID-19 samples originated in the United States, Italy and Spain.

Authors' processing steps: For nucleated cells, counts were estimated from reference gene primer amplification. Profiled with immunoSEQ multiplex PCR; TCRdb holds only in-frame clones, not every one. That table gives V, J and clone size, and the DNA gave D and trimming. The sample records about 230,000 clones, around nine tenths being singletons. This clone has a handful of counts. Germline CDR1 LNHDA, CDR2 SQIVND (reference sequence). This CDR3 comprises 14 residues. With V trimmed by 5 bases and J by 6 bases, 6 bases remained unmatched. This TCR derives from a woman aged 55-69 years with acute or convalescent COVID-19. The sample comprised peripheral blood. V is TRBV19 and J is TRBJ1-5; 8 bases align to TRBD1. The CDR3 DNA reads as TGTGCCAGTAGTTGGCAGGGGGCAGGTCAGCCCCAGCATTTT. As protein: CASSWQGAGQPQHF.